This TCR beta chain was documented in a study of blood T cell repertoires in COVID-19. Study at large: Material from acute and convalescent COVID-19 was sourced from the United States, Italy and Spain. T cells, B-cell-depleted T cells, or PBMCs provided the cDNA or gDNA that served as material.

How the authors handled the data: The assay estimated nucleated cells by amplifying reference gene primers. The protocol was immunoSEQ multiplex PCR, while the TCRdb copy is restricted to in-frame clones and leaves out a portion. Clonal size and the V and J genes are those of that table, whereas D and trimming came from the DNA. Among more than 45,000 clones listed, around 87% were seen once. The CDR3 covers 18 residues. Germline CDR1 is SGHAT and CDR2 is FQNNGV. V trimming: 5 bases; J trimming: 9 bases; junction bases outside the gene matches: 17. The chain links TRBV11-2 to TRBJ2-4, with 12 nucleotides matching TRBD2. This clonotype originated in a human donor with active COVID-19. The donor label of this sample is uncertain. Sequencing input: peripheral blood. The CDR3 nucleotides are TGTGCCAGCAGCCCACCCGCAGAGAGACTAGCGGGAGATAGCATTCAGTACTTC. This gives the protein CASSPPAERLAGDSIQYF.